This TCR beta chain came from a study of T cell changes during pregnancy in multiple sclerosis. The CDR3 covers 16 residues. V was clipped by 7 bases and J by 9 bases, with 25 bases between them. The germline gives CDR1 MDHEN, CDR2 SYDVKM. Only in-frame clones appear in the TCRdb table, and some are missing; sequencing was by immunoSEQ multiplex PCR. The data show over 45,000 clones, 88% seen once. Sequencing was performed on CD4+ T cells from peripheral blood mononuclear cells, taken in the second trimester of pregnancy. This TCR was sampled from a female donor with multiple sclerosis, enrolled in a pregnancy study. The chain joins TRBV28 to TRBJ2-1, with a weak D call TRBD2 (6 bases). This CDR3 is CASTFGLAFTNSEQFF. As DNA, the CDR3 is TGTGCCAGCACGTTTGGCCTAGCGTTCACCAACAGTGAGCAGTTCTTC.